This T cell receptor (beta chain) comes out of a study of graft-versus-host responses after intestinal transplantation. The overall study: Multivisceral, liver-intestinal, or isolated intestinal transplants were given to recipients. Anti-thymocyte globulin induction, then tacrolimus and steroids for two to four years, went to all recipients.

The method was immunoSEQ multiplex PCR; TCRdb's version includes in-frame clones alone and lacks a portion of them. The sample contains 65,000 to 90,000 clones, more than 85% of which appear only once. As concerns this clone: Antigen specificity is unknown.

V was clipped by 2 bases and J by 3 bases; unmatched bases: 3. The germline gives CDR1 MGHRA, CDR2 YSYEKL. The CDR3 sequence is 16 residues long. Study findings and constraints: When patients had graft-donor T cell macrochimerism, their allografts held high graft-versus-host to host-versus-graft clonal ratios. GvH clones were identified in recipient marrow, with some first appearing in ileum or blood.

The chain combines TRBV4-1 with TRBJ2-1; 11 bases are a match to TRBD2. Sample: unstimulated CD8+ T cells sorted from spleen or lymph node cells, taken before transplant. The receptor was isolated from a human donor who was the organ donor for an intestinal transplant. CDR3 protein: CASSQKGLAGYNEQFF. As DNA, the CDR3 is TGCGCCAGCAGCCAAAAAGGACTAGCGGGCTACAATGAGCAGTTCTTC.